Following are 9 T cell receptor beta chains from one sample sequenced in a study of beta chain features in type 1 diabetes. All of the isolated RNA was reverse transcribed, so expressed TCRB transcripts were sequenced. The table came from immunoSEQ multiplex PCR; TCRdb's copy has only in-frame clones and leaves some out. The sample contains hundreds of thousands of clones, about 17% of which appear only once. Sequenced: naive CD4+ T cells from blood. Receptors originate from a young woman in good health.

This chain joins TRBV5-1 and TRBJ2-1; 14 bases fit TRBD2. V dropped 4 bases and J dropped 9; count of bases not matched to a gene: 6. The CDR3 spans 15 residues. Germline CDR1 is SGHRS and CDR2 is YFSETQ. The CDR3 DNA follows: TGCGCCAGCAGCGCCGGACTAGCGGGAGGTAGTGAGCAGTTCTTC. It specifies CASSAGLAGGSEQFF.

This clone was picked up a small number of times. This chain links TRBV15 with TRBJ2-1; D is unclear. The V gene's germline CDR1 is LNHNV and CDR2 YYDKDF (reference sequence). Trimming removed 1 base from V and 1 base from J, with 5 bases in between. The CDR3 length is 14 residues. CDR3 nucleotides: TGTGCCACCAGCAGAGCTAGGTCCTACAATGAGCAGTTCTTC. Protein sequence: CATSRARSYNEQFF.

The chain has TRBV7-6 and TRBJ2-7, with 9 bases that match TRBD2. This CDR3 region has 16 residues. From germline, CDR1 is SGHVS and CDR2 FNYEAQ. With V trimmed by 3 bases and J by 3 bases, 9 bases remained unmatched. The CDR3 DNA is TGTGCCAGCAGCTTGGTTGGGCGGGAGGGCCTCTACGAGCAGTACTTC. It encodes CASSLVGREGLYEQYF.

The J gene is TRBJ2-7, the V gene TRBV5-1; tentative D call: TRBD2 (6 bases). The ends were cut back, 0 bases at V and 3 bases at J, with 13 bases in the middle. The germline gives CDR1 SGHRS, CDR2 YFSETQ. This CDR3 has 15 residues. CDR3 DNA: TGCGCCAGCAGCTTGGTAGCGGAGGGAATCTACGAGCAGTACTTC. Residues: CASSLVAEGIYEQYF. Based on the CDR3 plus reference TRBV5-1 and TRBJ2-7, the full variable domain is KAGVTQTPRYLIKTRGQQVTLSCSPISGHRSVSWYQQTPGQGLQFLFEYFSETQRNKGNFPGRFSGRQFSNSRSEMNVSTLELGDSALYLCASSLVAEGIYEQYFGPGTRLTVT.

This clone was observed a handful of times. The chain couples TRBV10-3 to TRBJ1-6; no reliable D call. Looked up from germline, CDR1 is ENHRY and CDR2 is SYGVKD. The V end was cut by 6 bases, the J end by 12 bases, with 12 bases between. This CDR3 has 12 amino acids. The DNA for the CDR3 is TGTGCCATCAGCGACGTAAGCGGACCCCTCCACTTT. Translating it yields CAISDVSGPLHF.

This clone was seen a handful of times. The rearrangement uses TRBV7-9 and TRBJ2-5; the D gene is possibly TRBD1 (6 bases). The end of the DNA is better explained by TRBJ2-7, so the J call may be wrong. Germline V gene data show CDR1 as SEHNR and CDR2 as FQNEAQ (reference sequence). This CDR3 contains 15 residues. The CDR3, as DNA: TGTGCCAGCAGCGCTCGGAAGATACAGGGACCCGAGCAGTACTTC. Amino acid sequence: CASSARKIQGPEQYF.

Written as DNA, the CDR3 is TGCGCCAGCAGCCCAATAGCGGGAGGGCACAATGAGCAGTTCTTC. It translates to CASSPIAGGHNEQFF. The chain combines TRBV5-1 with TRBJ2-1; 11 bases fit TRBD2. After removal of 4 bases from V and 5 bases from J, the junction contained 5 bases not matched to a gene. Germline V gives CDR1 SGHRS, CDR2 YFSETQ. The CDR3 totals 15 residues.

The CDR3 bases are TGTGCCAGTAGTCGCGCCAGCGGGAGGCTCGATGAGCAGTTCTTC. Translated, it gives CASSRASGRLDEQFF. The chain carries TRBV19 and TRBJ2-1; 9 bases agree with TRBD2. The CDR3 totals 15 residues. The ends lost 5 bases at V and 8 bases at J; junction bases unmatched: 10. CDR1 LNHDA and CDR2 SQIVND come from the germline V gene (reference sequence).

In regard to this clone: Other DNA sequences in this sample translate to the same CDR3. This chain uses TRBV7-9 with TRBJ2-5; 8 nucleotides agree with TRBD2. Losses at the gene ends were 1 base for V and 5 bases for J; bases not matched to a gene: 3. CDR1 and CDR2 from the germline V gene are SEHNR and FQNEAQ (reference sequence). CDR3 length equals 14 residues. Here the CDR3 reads CASSLVAGGETQYF. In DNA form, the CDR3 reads TGTGCCAGCAGCTTAGTGGCGGGAGGCGAGACCCAGTACTTC.